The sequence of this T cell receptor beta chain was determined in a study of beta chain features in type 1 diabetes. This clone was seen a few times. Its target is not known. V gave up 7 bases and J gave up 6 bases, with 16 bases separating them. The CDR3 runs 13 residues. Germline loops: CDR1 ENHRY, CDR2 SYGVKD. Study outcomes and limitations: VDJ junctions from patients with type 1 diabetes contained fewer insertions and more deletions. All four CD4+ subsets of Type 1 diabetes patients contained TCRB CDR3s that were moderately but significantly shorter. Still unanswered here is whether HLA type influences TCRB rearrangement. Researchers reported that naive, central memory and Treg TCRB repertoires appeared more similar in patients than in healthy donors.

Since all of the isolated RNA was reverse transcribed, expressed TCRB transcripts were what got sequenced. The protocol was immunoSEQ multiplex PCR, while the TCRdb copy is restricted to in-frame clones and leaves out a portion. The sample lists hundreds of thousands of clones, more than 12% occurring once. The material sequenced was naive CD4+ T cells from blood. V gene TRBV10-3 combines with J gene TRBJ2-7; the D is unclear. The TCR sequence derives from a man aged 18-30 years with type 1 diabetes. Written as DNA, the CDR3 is TGTGCCATCATGGTCGCGTGGGGTCTCGAGCAGTACTTC. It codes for CAIMVAWGLEQYF.